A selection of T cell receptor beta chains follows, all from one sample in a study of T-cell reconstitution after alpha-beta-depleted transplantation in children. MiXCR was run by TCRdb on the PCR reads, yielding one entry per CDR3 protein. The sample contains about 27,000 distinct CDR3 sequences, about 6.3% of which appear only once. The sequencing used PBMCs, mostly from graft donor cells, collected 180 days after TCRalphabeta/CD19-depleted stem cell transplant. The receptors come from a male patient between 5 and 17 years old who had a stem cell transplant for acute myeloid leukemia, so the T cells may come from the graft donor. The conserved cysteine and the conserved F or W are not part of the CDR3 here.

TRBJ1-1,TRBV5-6,ASSLRGPNTEAF
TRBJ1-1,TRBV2,ASSEVENTEAF
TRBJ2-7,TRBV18,ASSQDREEQY
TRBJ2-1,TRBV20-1,SARNPLAGGKYNEQF
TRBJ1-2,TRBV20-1,SARGQGNYGYT
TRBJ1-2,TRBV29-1,SADPTTNYGYT
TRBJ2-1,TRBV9,ASSSWEEGNEQF
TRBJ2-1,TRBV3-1,ASSQVPTRGNEQF
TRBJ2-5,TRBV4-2,ASSQEGAELQETQY
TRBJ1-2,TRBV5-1,ASSLEGGYGYT
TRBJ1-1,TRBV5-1,ASSLSRGNTEAF
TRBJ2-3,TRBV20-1,SARLDNTDTQY
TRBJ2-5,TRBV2,ASNDLREALYQETQY
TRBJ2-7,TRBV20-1,CARDLGGVSSYEQY
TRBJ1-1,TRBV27,ASSFSGGMGMNTEAF
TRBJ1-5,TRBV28,ASSPGTVNQPQH
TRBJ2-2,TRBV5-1,ASSLEAGTNTGELF
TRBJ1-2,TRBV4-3,ASSQVGAPYGYT
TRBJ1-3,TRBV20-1,SARDPPGNTIY
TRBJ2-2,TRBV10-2,ASRIPNTGELF
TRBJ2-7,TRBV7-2,ASSLGELAGAGPYEQY
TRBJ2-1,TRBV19,ASSIAGRINNEQF
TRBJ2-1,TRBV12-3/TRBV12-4,ASSFGTSGTNEQF
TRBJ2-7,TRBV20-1,SATRTSATYEQY
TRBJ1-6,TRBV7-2,ASSFPNSPLH
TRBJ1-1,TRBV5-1,ASSLGPAGGGNTEAF
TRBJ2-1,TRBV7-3,ASSWGGILNEQF
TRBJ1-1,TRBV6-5,ASSRLTGGAF
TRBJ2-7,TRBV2,ASSMAAGGREQY
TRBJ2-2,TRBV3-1,ASSQGSAALTGELF
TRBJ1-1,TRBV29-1,SVDRTGVTEAF
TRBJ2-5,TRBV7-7,ASSLRSSVGGETQY